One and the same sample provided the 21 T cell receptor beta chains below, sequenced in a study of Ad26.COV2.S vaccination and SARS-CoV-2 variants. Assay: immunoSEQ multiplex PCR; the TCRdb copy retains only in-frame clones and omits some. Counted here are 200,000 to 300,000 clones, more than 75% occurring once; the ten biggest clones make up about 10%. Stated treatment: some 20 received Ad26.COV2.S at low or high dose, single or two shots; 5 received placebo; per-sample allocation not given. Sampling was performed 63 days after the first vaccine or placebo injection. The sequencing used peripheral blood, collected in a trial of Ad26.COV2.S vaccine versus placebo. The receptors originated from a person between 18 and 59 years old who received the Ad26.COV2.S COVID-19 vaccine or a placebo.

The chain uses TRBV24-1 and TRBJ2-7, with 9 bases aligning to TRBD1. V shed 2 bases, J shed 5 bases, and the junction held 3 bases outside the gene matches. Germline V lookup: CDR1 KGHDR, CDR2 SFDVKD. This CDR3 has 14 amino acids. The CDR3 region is CATSDSGTGNEQYF. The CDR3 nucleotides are TGTGCCACCAGTGATTCCGGGACAGGGAACGAGCAGTACTTC.

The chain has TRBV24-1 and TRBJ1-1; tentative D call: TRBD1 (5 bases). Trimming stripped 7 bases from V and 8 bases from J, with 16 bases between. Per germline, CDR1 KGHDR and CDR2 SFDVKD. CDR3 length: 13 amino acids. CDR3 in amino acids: CATRTSQGFEAFF. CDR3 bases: TGTGCCACCAGGACGTCTCAGGGATTCGAAGCTTTCTTT.

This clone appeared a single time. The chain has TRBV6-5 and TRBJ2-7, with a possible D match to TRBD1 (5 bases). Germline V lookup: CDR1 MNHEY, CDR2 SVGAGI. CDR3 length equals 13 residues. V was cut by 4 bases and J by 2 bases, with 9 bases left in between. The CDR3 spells CASSSDSPYEQYF. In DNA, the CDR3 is TGTGCCAGCAGTTCTGACAGTCCCTACGAGCAGTACTTC.

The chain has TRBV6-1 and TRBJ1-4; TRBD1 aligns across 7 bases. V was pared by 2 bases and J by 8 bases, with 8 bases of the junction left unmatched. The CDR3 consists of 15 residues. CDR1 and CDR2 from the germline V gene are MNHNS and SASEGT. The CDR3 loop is CASSEYEGAREKLFF. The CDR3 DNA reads TGTGCCAGCAGTGAATATGAGGGGGCGCGGGAAAAACTGTTTTTT.

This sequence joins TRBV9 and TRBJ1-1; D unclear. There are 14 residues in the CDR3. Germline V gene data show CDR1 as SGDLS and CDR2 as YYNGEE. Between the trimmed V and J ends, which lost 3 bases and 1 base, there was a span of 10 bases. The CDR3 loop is CASSAGFRNTEAFF. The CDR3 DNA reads TGTGCCAGCAGCGCCGGGTTTCGGAACACTGAAGCTTTCTTT.

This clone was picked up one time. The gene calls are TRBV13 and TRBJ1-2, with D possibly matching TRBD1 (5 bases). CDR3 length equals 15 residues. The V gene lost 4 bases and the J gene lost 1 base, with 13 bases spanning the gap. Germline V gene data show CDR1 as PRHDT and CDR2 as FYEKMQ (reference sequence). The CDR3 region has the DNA TGTGCCAGCAGCTCCTCTGGGGGGTTTAACTATGGCTACACCTTC. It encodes CASSSSGGFNYGYTF.

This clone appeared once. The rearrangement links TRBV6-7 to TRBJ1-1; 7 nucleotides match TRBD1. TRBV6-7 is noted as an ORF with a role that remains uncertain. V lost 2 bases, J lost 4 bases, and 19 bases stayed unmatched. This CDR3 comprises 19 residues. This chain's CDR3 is CASSYPKARGTVFSTEAFF. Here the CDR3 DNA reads TGTGCCAGCAGTTACCCCAAAGCCAGGGGGACTGTTTTCTCCACTGAAGCTTTCTTT.

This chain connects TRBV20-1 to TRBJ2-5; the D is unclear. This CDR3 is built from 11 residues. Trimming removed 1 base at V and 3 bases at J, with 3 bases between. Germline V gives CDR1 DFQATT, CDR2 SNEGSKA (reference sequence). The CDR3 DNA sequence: TGCAGTGCTAGAGGCGAAGAGACCCAGTACTTC. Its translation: CSARGEETQYF.

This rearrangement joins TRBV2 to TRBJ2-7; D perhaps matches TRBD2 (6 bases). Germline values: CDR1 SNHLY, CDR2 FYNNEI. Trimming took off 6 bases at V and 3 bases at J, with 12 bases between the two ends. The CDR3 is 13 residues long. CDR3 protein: CASRTTSLYEQYF. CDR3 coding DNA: TGTGCCAGCAGGACGACTAGTCTCTACGAGCAGTACTTC.

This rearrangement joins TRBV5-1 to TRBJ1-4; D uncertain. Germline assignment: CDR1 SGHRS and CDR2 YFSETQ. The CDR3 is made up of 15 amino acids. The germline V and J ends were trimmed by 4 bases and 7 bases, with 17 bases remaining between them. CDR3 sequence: CASSPPGPGSEKLFF. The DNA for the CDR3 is TGCGCCAGCAGCCCACCAGGACCTGGGAGTGAAAAACTGTTTTTT.

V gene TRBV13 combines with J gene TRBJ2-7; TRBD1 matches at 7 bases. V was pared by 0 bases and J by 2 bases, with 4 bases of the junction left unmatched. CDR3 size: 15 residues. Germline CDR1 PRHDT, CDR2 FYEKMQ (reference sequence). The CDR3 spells CASSLGQGDTYEQYF. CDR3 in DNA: TGTGCCAGCAGCTTAGGTCAGGGGGATACCTACGAGCAGTACTTC.

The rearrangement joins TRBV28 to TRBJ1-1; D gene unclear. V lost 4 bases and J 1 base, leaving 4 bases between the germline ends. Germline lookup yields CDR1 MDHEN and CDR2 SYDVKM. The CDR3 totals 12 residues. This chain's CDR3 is CASSSWNTEAFF. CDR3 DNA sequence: TGTGCCAGCAGTTCCTGGAACACTGAAGCTTTCTTT.

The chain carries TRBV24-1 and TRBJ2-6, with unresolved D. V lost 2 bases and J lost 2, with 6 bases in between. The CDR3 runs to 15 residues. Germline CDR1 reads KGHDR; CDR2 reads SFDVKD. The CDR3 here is CATSDSHPGANVLTF. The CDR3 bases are TGTGCCACCAGTGATTCCCACCCTGGGGCCAACGTCCTGACTTTC.

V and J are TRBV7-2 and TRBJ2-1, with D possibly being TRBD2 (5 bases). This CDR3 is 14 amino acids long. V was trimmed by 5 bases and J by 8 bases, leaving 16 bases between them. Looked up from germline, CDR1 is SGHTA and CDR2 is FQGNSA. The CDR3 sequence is CASSGGFPSHEQFF. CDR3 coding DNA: TGTGCCAGCAGCGGCGGCTTCCCTAGCCATGAGCAGTTCTTC.

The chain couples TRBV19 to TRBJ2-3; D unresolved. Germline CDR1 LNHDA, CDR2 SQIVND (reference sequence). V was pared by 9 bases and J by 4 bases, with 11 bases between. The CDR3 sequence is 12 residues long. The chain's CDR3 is CASRSPADTQYF. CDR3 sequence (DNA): TGTGCCAGCCGCTCGCCCGCAGATACGCAGTATTTT.

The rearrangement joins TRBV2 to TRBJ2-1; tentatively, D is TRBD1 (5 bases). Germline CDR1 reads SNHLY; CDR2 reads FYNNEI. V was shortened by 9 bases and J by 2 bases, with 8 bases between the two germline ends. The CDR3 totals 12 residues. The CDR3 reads CASEGAYNEQFF. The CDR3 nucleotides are TGTGCCAGTGAAGGGGCCTACAATGAGCAGTTCTTC.

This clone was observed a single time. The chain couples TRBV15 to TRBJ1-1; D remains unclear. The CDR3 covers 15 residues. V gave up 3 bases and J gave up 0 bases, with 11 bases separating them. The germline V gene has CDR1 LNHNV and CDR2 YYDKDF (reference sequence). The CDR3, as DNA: TGTGCCACCAGCAGGCCCCGAACGATGAACACTGAAGCTTTCTTT. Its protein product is CATSRPRTMNTEAFF.

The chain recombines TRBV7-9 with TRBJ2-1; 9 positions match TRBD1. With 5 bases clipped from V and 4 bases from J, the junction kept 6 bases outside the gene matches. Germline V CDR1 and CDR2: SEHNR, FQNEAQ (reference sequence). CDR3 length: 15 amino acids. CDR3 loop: CASSPTGGIYNEQFF. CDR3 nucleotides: TGTGCCAGCAGCCCTACAGGGGGCATTTACAATGAGCAGTTCTTC.

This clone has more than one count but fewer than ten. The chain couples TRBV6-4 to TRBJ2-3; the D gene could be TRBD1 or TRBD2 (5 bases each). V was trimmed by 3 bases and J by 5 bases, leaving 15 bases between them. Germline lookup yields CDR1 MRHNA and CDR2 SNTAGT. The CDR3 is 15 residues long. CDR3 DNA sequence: TGTGCCAGCAGTGAGAGAGGGACCGAGCTAGATACGCAGTATTTT. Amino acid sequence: CASSERGTELDTQYF.

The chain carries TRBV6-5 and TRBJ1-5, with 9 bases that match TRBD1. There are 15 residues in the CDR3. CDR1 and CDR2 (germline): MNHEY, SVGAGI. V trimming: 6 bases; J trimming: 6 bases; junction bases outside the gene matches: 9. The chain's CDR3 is CASSVDRGRGQPQHF. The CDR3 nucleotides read TGTGCCAGCAGCGTGGACAGGGGCAGAGGTCAGCCCCAGCATTTT.

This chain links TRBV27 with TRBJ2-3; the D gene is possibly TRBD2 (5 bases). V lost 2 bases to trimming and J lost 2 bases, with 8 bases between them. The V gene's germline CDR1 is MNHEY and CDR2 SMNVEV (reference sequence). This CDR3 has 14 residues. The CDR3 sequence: CASSLDGLTDTQYF. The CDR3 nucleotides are TGTGCCAGCAGTTTAGACGGACTCACAGATACGCAGTATTTT.